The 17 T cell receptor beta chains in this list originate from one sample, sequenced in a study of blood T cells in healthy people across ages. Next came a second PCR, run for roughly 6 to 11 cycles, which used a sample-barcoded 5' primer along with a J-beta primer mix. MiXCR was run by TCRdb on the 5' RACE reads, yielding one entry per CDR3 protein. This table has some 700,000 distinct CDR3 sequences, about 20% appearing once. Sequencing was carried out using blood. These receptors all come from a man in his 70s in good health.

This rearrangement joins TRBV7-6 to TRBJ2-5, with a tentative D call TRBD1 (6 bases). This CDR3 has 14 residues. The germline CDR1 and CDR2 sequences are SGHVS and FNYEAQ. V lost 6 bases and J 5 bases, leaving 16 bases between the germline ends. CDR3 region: CASSSDRIRETQYF. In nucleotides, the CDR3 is TGTGCCAGCAGTTCCGACAGGATCCGGGAGACCCAGTACTTC.

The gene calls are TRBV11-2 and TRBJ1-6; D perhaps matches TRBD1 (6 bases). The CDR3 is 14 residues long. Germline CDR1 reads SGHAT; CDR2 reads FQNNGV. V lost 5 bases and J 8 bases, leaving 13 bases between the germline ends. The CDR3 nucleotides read TGTGCCAGCAGCGTGGGACAACGGGATTCACCCCTCCACTTT. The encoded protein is CASSVGQRDSPLHF.

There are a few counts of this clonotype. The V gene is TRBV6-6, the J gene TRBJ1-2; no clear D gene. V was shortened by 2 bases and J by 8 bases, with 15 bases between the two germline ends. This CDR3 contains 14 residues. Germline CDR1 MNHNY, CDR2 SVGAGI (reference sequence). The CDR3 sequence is CASSYPSGGSGYTF. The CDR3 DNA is TGTGCCAGCAGTTACCCCTCCGGAGGGAGCGGCTACACCTTC.

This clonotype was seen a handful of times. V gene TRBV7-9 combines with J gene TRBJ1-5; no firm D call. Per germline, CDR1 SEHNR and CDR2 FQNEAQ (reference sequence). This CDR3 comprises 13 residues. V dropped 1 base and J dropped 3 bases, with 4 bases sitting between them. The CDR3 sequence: CASSLDYNQPQHF. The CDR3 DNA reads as TGTGCCAGCAGCTTAGATTACAATCAGCCCCAGCATTTT.

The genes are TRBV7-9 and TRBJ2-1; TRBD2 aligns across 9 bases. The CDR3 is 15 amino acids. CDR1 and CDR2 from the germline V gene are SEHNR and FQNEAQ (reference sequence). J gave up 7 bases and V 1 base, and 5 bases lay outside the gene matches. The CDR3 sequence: CASSLVVAGVNEQFF. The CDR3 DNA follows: TGTGCCAGCAGCTTAGTGGTAGCGGGAGTGAATGAGCAGTTCTTC.

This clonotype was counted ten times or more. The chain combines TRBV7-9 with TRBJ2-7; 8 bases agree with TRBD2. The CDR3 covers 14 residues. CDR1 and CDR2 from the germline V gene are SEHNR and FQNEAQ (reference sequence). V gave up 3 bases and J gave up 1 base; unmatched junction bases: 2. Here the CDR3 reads CASSFSGASYEQYF. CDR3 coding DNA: TGTGCCAGCAGCTTTAGCGGGGCGTCCTACGAGCAGTACTTC.

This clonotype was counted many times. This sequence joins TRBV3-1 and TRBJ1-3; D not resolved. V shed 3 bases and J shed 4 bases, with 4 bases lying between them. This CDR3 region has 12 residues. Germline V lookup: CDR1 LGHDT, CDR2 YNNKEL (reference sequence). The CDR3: CASSHSGNTIYF. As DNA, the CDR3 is TGTGCCAGCAGCCACTCAGGAAACACCATATATTTT.

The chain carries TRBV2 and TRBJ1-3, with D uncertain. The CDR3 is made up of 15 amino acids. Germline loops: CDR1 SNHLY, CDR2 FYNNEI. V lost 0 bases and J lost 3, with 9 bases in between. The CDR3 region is CASSEALRIGNTIYF. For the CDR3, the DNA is TGTGCCAGCAGTGAAGCGCTTCGGATTGGAAACACCATATATTTT.

The CDR3 DNA is TGTGCCAGCAGTAAGGACGGAACCATAGACTCTGGAAACACCATATATTTT. Amino acid sequence: CASSKDGTIDSGNTIYF. J is TRBJ1-3 and V is TRBV25-1; D unclear. Germline V gene lookup returns CDR1 MGHDK and CDR2 SYGVNS. This CDR3 comprises 17 residues. V was trimmed by 5 bases and J by 0 bases, leaving 17 bases between them.

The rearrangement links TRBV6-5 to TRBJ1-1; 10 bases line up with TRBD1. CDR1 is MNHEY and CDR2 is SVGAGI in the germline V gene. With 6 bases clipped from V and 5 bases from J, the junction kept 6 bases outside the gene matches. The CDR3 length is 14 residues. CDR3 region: CASRNDRGRTEAFF. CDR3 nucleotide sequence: TGTGCCAGCAGGAATGACAGGGGGCGGACTGAAGCTTTCTTT.

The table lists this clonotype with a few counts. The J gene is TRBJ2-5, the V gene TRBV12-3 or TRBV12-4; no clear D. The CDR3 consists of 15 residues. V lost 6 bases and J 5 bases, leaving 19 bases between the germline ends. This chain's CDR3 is CASSSLTAYLETQYF. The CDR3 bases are TGTGCCAGCAGCTCACTTACAGCCTACCTGGAGACCCAGTACTTC.

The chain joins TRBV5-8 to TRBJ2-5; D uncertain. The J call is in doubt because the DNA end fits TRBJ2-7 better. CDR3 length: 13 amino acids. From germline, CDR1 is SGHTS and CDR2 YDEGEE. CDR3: CASSLGENYEQYV. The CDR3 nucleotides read TGTGCCAGCAGCTTGGGAGAAAATTACGAGCAGTACGTC.

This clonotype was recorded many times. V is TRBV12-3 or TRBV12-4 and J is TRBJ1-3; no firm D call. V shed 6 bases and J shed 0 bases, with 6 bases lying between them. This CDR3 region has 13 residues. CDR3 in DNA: TGTGCCAGCAGCTTGTCCTCTGGAAACACCATATATTTT. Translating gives CASSLSSGNTIYF.

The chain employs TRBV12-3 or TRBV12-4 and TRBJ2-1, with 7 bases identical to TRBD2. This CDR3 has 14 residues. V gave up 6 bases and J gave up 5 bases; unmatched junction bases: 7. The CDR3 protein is CASSYPAGNNEQFF. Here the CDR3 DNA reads TGTGCCAGCAGCTACCCAGCGGGAAACAATGAGCAGTTCTTC.

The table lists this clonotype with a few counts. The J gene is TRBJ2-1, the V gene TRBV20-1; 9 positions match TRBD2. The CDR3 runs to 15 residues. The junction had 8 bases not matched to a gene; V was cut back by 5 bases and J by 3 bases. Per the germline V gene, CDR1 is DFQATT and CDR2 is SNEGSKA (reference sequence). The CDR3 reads CSAPASGAFYNEQFF. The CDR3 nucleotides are TGCAGTGCTCCTGCTAGCGGGGCATTCTACAATGAGCAGTTCTTC.

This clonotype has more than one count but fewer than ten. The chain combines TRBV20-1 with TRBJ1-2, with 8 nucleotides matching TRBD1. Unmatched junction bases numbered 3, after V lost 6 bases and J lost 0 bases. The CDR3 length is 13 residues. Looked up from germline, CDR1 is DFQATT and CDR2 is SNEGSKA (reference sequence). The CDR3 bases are TGCAGTGCAACGGGACAGGCTAACTATGGCTACACCTTC. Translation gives CSATGQANYGYTF.

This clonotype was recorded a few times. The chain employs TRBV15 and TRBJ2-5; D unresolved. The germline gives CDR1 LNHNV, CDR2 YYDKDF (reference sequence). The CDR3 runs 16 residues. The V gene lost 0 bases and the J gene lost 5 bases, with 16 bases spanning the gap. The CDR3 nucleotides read TGTGCCACCAGCAGAGATTTGGCAGCCGCCTCGGAGACCCAGTACTTC. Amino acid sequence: CATSRDLAAASETQYF.